This note documents a single T cell receptor beta chain sequence. Trimming removed 4 bases from V and 4 bases from J, with 8 bases in between. CDR1 SGHTA and CDR2 FQGNSA come from the germline V gene. The CDR3 loop spans 13 amino acids. Method: immunoSEQ multiplex PCR; TCRdb's copy keeps in-frame clones and lacks some. The sample records about 69,000 clones, roughly 89% being singletons. The data stem from a study of control samples from healthy donors and cancer patients. The gene calls are TRBV7-2 and TRBJ1-5; D not resolved. This receptor was obtained from a man aged 55 to 70 with colorectal cancer. The sequenced sample consisted of PBMCs. The CDR3 DNA is TGTGCCAGCAGCTCACTTTTGAATCAGCCCCAGCATTTT. It encodes CASSSLLNQPQHF.